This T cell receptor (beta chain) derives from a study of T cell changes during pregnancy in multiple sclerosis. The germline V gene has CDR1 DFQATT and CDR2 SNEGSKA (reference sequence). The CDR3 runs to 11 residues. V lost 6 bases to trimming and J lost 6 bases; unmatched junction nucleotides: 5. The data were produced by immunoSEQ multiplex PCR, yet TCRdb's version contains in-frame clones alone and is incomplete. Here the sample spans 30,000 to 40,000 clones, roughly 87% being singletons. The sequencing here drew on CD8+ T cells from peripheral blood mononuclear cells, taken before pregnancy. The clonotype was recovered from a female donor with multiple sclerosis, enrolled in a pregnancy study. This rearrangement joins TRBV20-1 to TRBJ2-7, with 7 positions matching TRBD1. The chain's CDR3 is CSAPGTVEQYF. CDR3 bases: TGCAGTGCCCCAGGGACAGTCGAGCAGTACTTC.